The entry that follows covers one T cell receptor beta chain sequence. V dropped 1 base and J dropped 6; count of bases not matched to a gene: 12. This CDR3 has 17 amino acids. The germline gives CDR1 MGHRA, CDR2 YSYEKL. This entry comes from a study of cytotoxic CD8 clonotypes in ibrutinib-treated CLL. The method was immunoSEQ multiplex PCR; TCRdb's version includes in-frame clones alone and lacks a portion of them. The table records around 150,000 clones, about 84% of them present only once. The clonotype comes from a human donor with chronic lymphocytic leukemia. J is TRBJ2-5 and V is TRBV4-1, with TRBD2 identical over 9 bases. Sequencing was performed on PBMCs, taken after 36 months of ibrutinib treatment. The CDR3 loop reads CASSQGIGSGSRKTQYF. CDR3 DNA: TGCGCCAGCAGCCAAGGAATAGGTAGCGGGAGCAGAAAGACCCAGTACTTC.